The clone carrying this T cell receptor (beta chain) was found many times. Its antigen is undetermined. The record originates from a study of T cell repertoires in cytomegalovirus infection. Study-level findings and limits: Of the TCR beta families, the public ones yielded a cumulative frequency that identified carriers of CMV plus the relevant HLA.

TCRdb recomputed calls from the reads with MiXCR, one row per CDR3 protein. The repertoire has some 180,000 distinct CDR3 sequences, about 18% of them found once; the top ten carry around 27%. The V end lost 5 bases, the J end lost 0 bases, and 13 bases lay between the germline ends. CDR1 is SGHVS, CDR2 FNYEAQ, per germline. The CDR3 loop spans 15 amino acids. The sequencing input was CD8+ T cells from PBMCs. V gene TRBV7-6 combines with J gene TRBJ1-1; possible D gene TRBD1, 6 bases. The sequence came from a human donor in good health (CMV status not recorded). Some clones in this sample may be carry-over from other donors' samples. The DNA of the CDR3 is TGTGCCAGCAGCCCAAGGACAGCCGTGAACACTGAAGCTTTCTTT. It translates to CASSPRTAVNTEAFF.